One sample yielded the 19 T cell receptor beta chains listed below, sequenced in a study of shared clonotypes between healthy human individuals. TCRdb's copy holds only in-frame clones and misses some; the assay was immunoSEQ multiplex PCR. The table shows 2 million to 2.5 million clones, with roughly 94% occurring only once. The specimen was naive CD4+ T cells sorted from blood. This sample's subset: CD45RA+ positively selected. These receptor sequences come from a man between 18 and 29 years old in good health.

The CDR3 reads CASSYRDGRSGNTIYF. CDR3 sequence (DNA): TGTGCCAGCAGTTACCGGGACGGACGCTCTGGAAACACCATATATTTT. This rearrangement joins TRBV6-5 to TRBJ1-3, with a possible D match to TRBD1 (5 bases). Germline V gene lookup returns CDR1 MNHEY and CDR2 SVGAGI. V dropped 2 bases and J dropped 0 bases, with 11 bases sitting between them. The CDR3 covers 16 residues.

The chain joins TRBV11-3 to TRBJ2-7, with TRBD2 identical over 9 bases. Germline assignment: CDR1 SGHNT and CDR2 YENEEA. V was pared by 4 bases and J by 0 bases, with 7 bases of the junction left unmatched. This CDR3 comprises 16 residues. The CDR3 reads CASSSSGNLLSYEQYF. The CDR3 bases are TGTGCCAGCAGCTCTAGCGGGAACCTTCTCTCCTACGAGCAGTACTTC.

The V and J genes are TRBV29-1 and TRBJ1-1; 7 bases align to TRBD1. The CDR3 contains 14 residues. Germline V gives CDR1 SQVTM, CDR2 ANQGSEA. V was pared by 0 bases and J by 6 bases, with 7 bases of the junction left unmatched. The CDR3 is CSVEDPARGAEAFF. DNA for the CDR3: TGCAGCGTTGAAGATCCCGCCAGGGGGGCTGAAGCTTTCTTT.

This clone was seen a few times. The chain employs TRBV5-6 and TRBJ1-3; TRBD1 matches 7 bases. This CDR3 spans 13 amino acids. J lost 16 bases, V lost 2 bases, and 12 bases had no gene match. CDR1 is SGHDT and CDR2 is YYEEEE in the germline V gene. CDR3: CASSFPTVGGLYF. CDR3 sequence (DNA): TGTGCCAGCAGCTTCCCGACTGTAGGGGGCCTGTATTTT. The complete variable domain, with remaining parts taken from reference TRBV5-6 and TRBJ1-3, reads DAGVTQSPTHLIKTRGQQVTLRCSPKSGHDTVSWYQQALGQGPQFIFQYYEEEERQRGNFPDRFSGHQFPNYSSELNVNALLLGDSALYLCASSFPTVGGLYFGEGSWLTVV.

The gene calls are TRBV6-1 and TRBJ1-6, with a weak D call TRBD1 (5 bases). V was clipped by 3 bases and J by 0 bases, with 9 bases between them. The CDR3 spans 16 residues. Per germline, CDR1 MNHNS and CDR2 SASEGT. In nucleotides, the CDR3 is TGTGCCAGCAGTGACCGACAGAGCTCCTATAATTCACCCCTCCACTTT. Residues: CASSDRQSSYNSPLHF.

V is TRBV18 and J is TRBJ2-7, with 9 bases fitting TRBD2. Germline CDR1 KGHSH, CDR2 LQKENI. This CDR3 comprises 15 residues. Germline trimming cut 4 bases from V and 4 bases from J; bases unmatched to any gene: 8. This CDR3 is CASSRAGGPEYEQYF. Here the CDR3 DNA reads TGTGCCAGCTCACGGGCGGGGGGGCCAGAGTACGAGCAGTACTTC. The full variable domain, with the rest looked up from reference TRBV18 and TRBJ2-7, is NAGVMQNPRHLVRRRGQEARLRCSPMKGHSHVYWYRQLPEEGLKFMVYLQKENIIDESGMPKERFSAEFPKEGPSILRIQQVVRGDSAAYFCASSRAGGPEYEQYFGPGTRLTVT.

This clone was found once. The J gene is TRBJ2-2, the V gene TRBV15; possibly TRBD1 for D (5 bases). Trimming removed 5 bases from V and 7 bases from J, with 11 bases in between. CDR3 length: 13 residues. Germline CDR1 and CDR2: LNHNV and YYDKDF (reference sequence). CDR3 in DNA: TGTGCCACCAGCCACTCCCAGGGCGGGGAGCTGTTTTTT. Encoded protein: CATSHSQGGELFF.

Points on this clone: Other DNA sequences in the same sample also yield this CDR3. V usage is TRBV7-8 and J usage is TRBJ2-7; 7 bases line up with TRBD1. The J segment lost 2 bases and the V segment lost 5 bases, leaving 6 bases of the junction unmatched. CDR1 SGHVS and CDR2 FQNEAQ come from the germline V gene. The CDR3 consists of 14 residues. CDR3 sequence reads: CASSLRDRPYEQYF. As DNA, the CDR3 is TGTGCCAGCAGCCTACGGGACAGACCCTACGAGCAGTACTTC.

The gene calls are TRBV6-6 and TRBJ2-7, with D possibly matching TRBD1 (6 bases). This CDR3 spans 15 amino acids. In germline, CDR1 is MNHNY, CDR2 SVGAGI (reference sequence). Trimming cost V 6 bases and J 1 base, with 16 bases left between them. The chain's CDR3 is CASRSQGSGSYEQYF. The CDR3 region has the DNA TGTGCCAGCAGGTCACAGGGTTCGGGGTCCTACGAGCAGTACTTC.

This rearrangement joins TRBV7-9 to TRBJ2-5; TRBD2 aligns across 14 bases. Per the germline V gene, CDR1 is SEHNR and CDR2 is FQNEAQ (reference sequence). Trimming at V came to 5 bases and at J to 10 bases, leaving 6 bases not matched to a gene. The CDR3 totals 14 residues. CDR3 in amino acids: CASSPGLAGEGQYF. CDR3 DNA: TGTGCCAGCAGCCCGGGACTAGCGGGAGAGGGCCAGTACTTC.

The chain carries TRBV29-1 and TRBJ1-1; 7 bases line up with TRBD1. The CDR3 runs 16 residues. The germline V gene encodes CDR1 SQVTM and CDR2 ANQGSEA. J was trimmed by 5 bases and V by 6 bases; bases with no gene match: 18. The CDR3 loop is CSVLTGAGLRSTEAFF. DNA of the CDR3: TGCAGCGTGCTTACAGGGGCGGGACTCCGTAGTACTGAAGCTTTCTTT.

The CDR3 bases are TGTGCCATCAGTGATGGACAGGGAAGGGATGAGCAGTTCTTC. Its protein is CAISDGQGRDEQFF. The chain uses TRBV10-3 and TRBJ2-1, with TRBD1 matching 8 bases. Germline trimming cut 3 bases from V and 8 bases from J; bases unmatched to any gene: 6. The CDR3 runs to 14 residues. Germline CDR1 ENHRY, CDR2 SYGVKD.

CDR3 residues: CASSLGGIGTTDTQYF. The CDR3 bases are TGTGCCAGCAGCTTAGGAGGGATCGGGACCACAGATACGCAGTATTTT. The chain employs TRBV7-2 and TRBJ2-3; possibly TRBD1 or TRBD2 for D (5 bases each). The CDR3 has 16 amino acids. Germline CDR1 and CDR2: SGHTA and FQGNSA. The V and J ends lost 1 base and 2 bases respectively, with 13 bases between them.

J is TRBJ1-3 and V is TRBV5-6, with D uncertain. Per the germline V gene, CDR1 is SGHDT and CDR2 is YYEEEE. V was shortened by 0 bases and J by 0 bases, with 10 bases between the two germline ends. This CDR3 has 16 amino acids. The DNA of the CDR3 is TGTGCCAGCAGCTTGGATCTTCGAGGCTCTGGAAACACCATATATTTT. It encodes CASSLDLRGSGNTIYF.

The CDR3 DNA follows: TGTGCCAGCAGTTACACACTTAACTATGGCTACACCTTC. Translating gives CASSYTLNYGYTF. The chain has TRBV6-5 and TRBJ1-2; D uncertain. The ends were cut back, 2 bases at V and 1 base at J, with 5 bases in the middle. This CDR3 comprises 13 residues. Germline CDR1 reads MNHEY; CDR2 reads SVGAGI.

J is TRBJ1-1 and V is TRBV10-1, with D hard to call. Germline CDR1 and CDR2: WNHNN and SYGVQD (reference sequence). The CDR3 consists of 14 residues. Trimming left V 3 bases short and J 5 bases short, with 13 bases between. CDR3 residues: CASSDGGSGTEAFF. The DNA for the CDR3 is TGCGCCAGCAGTGATGGAGGGTCTGGAACTGAAGCTTTCTTT.

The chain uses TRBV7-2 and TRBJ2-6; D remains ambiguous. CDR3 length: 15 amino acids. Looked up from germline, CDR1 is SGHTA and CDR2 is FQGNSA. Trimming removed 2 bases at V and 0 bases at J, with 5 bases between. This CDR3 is CASSLQVSGANVLTF. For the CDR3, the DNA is TGTGCCAGCAGCTTACAGGTCTCTGGGGCCAACGTCCTGACTTTC.

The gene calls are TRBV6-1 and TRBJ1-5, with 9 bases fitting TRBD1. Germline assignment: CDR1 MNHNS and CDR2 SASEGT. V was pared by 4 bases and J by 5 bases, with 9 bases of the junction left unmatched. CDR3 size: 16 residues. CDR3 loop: CASSAISTGGYQPQHF. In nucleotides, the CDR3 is TGTGCCAGCAGTGCGATTTCGACAGGGGGTTATCAGCCCCAGCATTTT.

CDR3 in amino acids: CASSFLAGGPTYEQYF. CDR3 nucleotides: TGCGCCAGCAGCTTCCTAGCGGGAGGGCCAACCTACGAGCAGTACTTC. This chain joins TRBV5-1 and TRBJ2-7, with 12 bases that match TRBD2. The CDR3 is made up of 16 amino acids. Losses at the gene ends were 2 bases for V and 2 bases for J; bases not matched to a gene: 5. Germline V gene sequence: CDR1 SGHRS, CDR2 YFSETQ.